The source of this TCR beta chain is a study of blood T cells in healthy people across ages. For the second PCR, which ran for roughly 7 to 11 cycles, a sample-barcoded 5' primer and a J-beta primer mix were used. From the 5' RACE reads, TCRdb called clonotypes with MiXCR, one entry per CDR3 protein. This sample has approximately 1,700,000 distinct CDR3 sequences, with 35% to 50% found just once. This CDR3 is built from 16 residues. With 4 bases clipped from V and 10 bases from J, the junction kept 12 bases outside the gene matches. CDR1 and CDR2 (germline): SGHRS, YFSETQ. The sample, about 9.2 milliliters of peripheral blood, was drawn from each donor.

This chain joins TRBV5-1 and TRBJ2-1, with 12 bases lining up with TRBD2. Specimen: blood. This sequence originates from a human donor in good health. CDR3 sequence reads: CASSQSTSGGGREQFF. The CDR3 nucleotides are TGCGCCAGCAGCCAGTCGACTAGCGGGGGTGGTCGAGAGCAGTTCTTC.